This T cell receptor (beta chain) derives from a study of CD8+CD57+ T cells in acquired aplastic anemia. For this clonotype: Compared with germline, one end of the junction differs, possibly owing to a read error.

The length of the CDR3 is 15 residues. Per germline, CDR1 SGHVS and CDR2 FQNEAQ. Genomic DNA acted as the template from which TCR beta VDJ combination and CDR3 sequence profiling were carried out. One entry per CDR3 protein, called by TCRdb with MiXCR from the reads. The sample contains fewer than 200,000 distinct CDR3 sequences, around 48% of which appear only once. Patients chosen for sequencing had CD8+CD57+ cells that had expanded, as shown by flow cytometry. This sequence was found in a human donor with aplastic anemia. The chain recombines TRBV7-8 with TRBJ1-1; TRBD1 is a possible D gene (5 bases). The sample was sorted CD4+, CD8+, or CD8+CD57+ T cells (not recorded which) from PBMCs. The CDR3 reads CASSLVAGWYTEALF. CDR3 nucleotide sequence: TGTGCCAGCAGCTTAGTAGCAGGGTGGTACACTGAAGCTCTCTTT. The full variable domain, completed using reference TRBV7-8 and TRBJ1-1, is GAGVSQSPRYKVAKRGQDVALRCDPISGHVSLFWYQQALGQGPEFLTYFQNEAQLDKSGLPSDRFFAERPEGSVSTLKIQRTQQEDSAVYLCASSLVAGWYTEALFGQGTRLTVV.